This is a list of T cell receptor beta chains from one sample in a study of identical twins. TCRdb passed the 5' RACE reads through MiXCR, listing each CDR3 protein once. The sample has 700,000 to 950,000 distinct CDR3 sequences, roughly an eighth seen once. These same records also appear under a second study, on yellow fever vaccine responses in identical twins.

Sequencing input: PBMCs. The receptors derive from a woman under 30 in good health. CDR3s include the opening cysteine and the closing phenylalanine or tryptophan. D genes are given only for firm matches. Size is stated for part of the rows, as once, few or many counts, or as a class when the clone is expanded.

v_call: TRBV7-7; d_call: TRBD1; j_call: TRBJ2-5; clone_size: few; cdr3_aa: CASSLAGTGSGETQYF; cdr3_nt: TGTGCCAGCAGCTTAGCCGGGACAGGGAGCGGAGAGACCCAGTACTTC
v_call: TRBV7-2; d_call: TRBD1; j_call: TRBJ2-4; clone_size: .; cdr3_aa: CASSLSTGANIQYF; cdr3_nt: TGTGCCAGCAGCCTATCGACAGGGGCGAACATTCAGTACTTC
v_call: TRBV20-1; d_call: TRBD1; j_call: TRBJ1-2; clone_size: many; cdr3_aa: CSARVRGGDYGYTF; cdr3_nt: TGCAGTGCTAGAGTCAGAGGGGGCGACTATGGCTACACCTTC
v_call: TRBV7-9; d_call: TRBD2; j_call: TRBJ2-1; clone_size: .; cdr3_aa: CASRSDQAGGNLNEQFF; cdr3_nt: TGTGCCAGCAGATCGGATCAAGCGGGGGGGAACCTCAATGAGCAGTTCTTC
v_call: TRBV20-1; d_call: .; j_call: TRBJ2-7; clone_size: few; cdr3_aa: CSARDESGGSYEQYF; cdr3_nt: TGCAGTGCTAGAGATGAAAGCGGAGGTTCCTACGAGCAGTACTTC
v_call: TRBV6-1; d_call: .; j_call: TRBJ1-5; clone_size: many; cdr3_aa: CASSRAAPKNNQPQHF; cdr3_nt: TGTGCCAGCAGCCGAGCGGCCCCGAAGAACAATCAGCCCCAGCATTTT
v_call: TRBV28; d_call: TRBD2; j_call: TRBJ2-5; clone_size: .; cdr3_aa: CASSFPTDRAGGRETQYF; cdr3_nt: TGTGCCAGCAGTTTCCCGACCGATCGAGCGGGGGGAAGGGAGACCCAGTACTTC
v_call: TRBV18; d_call: .; j_call: TRBJ2-3; clone_size: many; cdr3_aa: CASSPDSRTDTQYF; cdr3_nt: TGTGCCAGCTCACCAGATTCCCGCACAGATACGCAGTATTTT
v_call: TRBV7-3; d_call: .; j_call: TRBJ2-7; clone_size: few; cdr3_aa: CASSFSRDSYEQYF; cdr3_nt: TGTGCCAGCAGCTTCAGCAGGGACTCCTACGAGCAGTACTTC
v_call: TRBV20-1; d_call: TRBD2; j_call: TRBJ2-7; clone_size: few; cdr3_aa: CSARDLTSGTTYEQYF; cdr3_nt: TGCAGTGCTAGAGATCTAACTAGCGGGACCACCTACGAGCAGTACTTC
v_call: TRBV25-1; d_call: TRBD1; j_call: TRBJ2-1; clone_size: .; cdr3_aa: CASRRGRATGGSDEQFF; cdr3_nt: TGTGCCAGCAGAAGAGGACGGGCGACAGGGGGGTCGGATGAGCAGTTCTTC
v_call: TRBV7-3; d_call: TRBD2; j_call: TRBJ2-1; clone_size: .; cdr3_aa: CASSFGAGAYNEQFF; cdr3_nt: TGTGCCAGCAGCTTTGGGGCGGGAGCTTACAATGAGCAGTTCTTC
v_call: TRBV7-3; d_call: .; j_call: TRBJ2-1; clone_size: .; cdr3_aa: CASSLHPSYNEQFF; cdr3_nt: TGTGCCAGCAGCTTACATCCTTCCTACAATGAGCAGTTCTTC
v_call: TRBV21-1; d_call: .; j_call: TRBJ2-3; clone_size: .; cdr3_aa: CASSIKGGTDTQYF; cdr3_nt: TGTGCCAGCAGCATAAAGGGGGGGACAGATACGCAGTATTTT